This is a list of T cell receptor beta chains from one sample in a study of blood T cell repertoires in COVID-19. TCRdb's table, derived via immunoSEQ multiplex PCR, lists solely in-frame clones and lacks some. The table records roughly 43,000 clones, around 82% of them present only once. The sequencing sample was made of peripheral blood. These receptor sequences come from a human donor in a cohort sampled during active COVID-19. Both conserved end residues are part of each CDR3. D genes are given only for firm matches. Clone size appears in some rows only: once, few, many, or a class for an expanded clone.

j_gene,d_gene,v_gene,abundance,CDR3aa,CDR3nt
TRBJ1-2,TRBD1,TRBV19,NA,CASSPQTGQTNYGYTF,TGTGCCAGTAGCCCACAAACGGGACAGACTAACTATGGCTACACCTTC
TRBJ2-5,TRBD1,TRBV24-1,once,CATSEGQELETQYF,TGTGCCACCAGTGAAGGACAGGAATTAGAGACCCAGTACTTC
TRBJ1-2,TRBD1,TRBV4-1,NA,CASSPTGADGYTF,TGCGCCAGCAGCCCGACAGGGGCGGATGGCTACACCTTC
TRBJ2-5,TRBD1,TRBV5-6,NA,CASSLTGQGSETQYF,TGTGCCAGCAGCCTAACCGGACAGGGTTCGGAGACCCAGTACTTC
TRBJ2-3,NA,TRBV5-1,NA,CASSLEATRALSTDTQYF,TGCGCCAGCAGCTTGGAAGCTACTAGAGCGCTTAGCACAGATACGCAGTATTTT
TRBJ2-1,TRBD2,TRBV6-5,NA,CASSYDGAGGRDEQFF,TGTGCCAGCAGTTACGATGGGGCGGGGGGAAGAGATGAGCAGTTCTTC
TRBJ1-3,NA,TRBV6-5,NA,CASSYSQSTGNTIYF,TGTGCCAGCAGTTACTCCCAGTCCACAGGAAACACCATATATTTT
TRBJ1-2,NA,TRBV7-8,NA,CASAQRSYGYTF,TGTGCCAGCGCCCAACGGAGCTATGGCTACACCTTC
TRBJ1-1,NA,TRBV6-2/TRBV6-3,NA,CASSWPGQGNTEAFF,TGTGCCAGCAGTTGGCCGGGACAAGGGAACACTGAAGCTTTCTTT
TRBJ2-2,TRBD1,TRBV6-5,NA,CASSNRDREHRGAVF,TGTGCCAGCAGTAACCGGGACAGAGAACACCGGGGAGCTGTTTTT
TRBJ1-2,TRBD1,TRBV11-1,NA,CASSRRRDRINYGYTF,TGTGCCAGCAGCCGTCGCCGGGACAGAATTAACTATGGCTACACCTTC
TRBJ2-1,TRBD2,TRBV9,NA,CASSVERGAFPNEQFF,TGTGCCAGCAGCGTAGAGCGGGGGGCTTTCCCTAATGAGCAGTTCTTC
TRBJ2-1,NA,TRBV30,NA,CACHLHRRGRQFF,TGTGCCTGCCACCTCCATAGAAGGGGCCGGCAGTTCTTC
TRBJ2-7,TRBD1,TRBV18,NA,CASSGGQGGIYEQYF,TGTGCCAGCTCAGGGGGACAGGGTGGGATCTACGAGCAGTACTTC
TRBJ2-3,TRBD2,TRBV19,NA,CASSIGGGMDTQYF,TGTGCCAGTAGTATTGGCGGGGGAATGGATACGCAGTATTTT
TRBJ1-1,NA,TRBV7-8,NA,CASSRARAGEAFF,TGTGCCAGCAGCCGAGCGCGGGCGGGTGAAGCTTTCTTT